Given below is one TCR beta chain in context. The antigen is undetermined. CDR1 and CDR2 from the germline V gene are SGHRS and YFSETQ. The CDR3 contains 14 residues. The J segment lost 8 bases and the V segment lost 1 base, leaving 6 bases of the junction unmatched. The sample is drawn from a study of cytotoxic CD8 clonotypes in ibrutinib-treated CLL. Across the study: The response samples were taken once patients had been treated for a median of about 12 months, range 6 to 36. Whole-study findings and limits: Clonality was elevated at ibrutinib response and had returned toward baseline at progression.

Libraries were prepared by immunoSEQ multiplex PCR; TCRdb keeps only in-frame clonotypes and omits some of them. The profile shows tens of thousands of clones, roughly 50% of them singletons. This chain joins TRBV5-1 and TRBJ2-1, with 7 bases fitting TRBD1. Sample: PBMCs, taken at disease progression, from a patient treated with ibrutinib. This receptor was obtained from a human donor with chronic lymphocytic leukemia. The CDR3 region has the DNA TGCGCCAGCAGCTTGTCGAGACAGGGCTATGAGCAGTTCTTC. Protein product: CASSLSRQGYEQFF.